This T cell receptor (beta chain) was sequenced during a study of blood T cell repertoires in COVID-19. On the study more broadly: T cells, B-cell-depleted T cells, or PBMCs provided the cDNA or gDNA that served as material.

Study processing details: From reference gene primer amplification, estimates of nucleated cell counts were derived. Method: immunoSEQ multiplex PCR; TCRdb's copy keeps in-frame clones and lacks some. Clone size and V and J calls were adopted from that table, with D and trimming inferred from the DNA. The sample has some 190,000 clones; about 83% are singletons. This clone was recorded a few times. Germline assignment: CDR1 MNHNS and CDR2 SASEGT. The V gene end was trimmed by 2 bases and the J gene end by 7 bases; junction bases not matched to a gene: 7. The CDR3 contains 15 residues. The chain has TRBV6-1 and TRBJ2-4, with 8 positions matching TRBD2. Sequenced sample: PBMCs or T cells enriched from blood (not recorded which). The TCR comes from a woman aged 30 to 39 who had been exposed to COVID-19. CDR3 region: CASSERGLGSNIQYF. The DNA for the CDR3 is TGTGCCAGCAGTGAACGGGGACTAGGGAGTAACATTCAGTACTTC.